This T cell receptor beta chain originates from a study of blood T cell repertoires in COVID-19 (dated by TCRdb to the early 2020s). With regard to the full study: Samples covering the acute and convalescent phases of COVID-19 were provided by collaborators in the United States, Italy and Spain. Nearly every sample came with metadata listing a de-identified subject ID, COVID-19 status, age in years and sex. The repertoires were released in a freely available public database meant as a resource for research on the immune response to SARS-CoV-2. The samples were drawn from the first 160 participants of the ongoing ImmuneRACE study and from more than 1,000 subjects provided by 6 global collaborators. Deeply sampled blood TCRbeta repertoires from subjects exposed to, actively infected with, or recovered from COVID-19 were included in the dataset. The material from the prospective study consisted of cDNA or gDNA derived from T cells, B-cell-depleted T cells, or PBMCs. HLA class I and class II types, where available, came from metadata supplied by the sample provider rather than from assay-based typing. The investigation overall reported the following: Clinical and demographic metadata were provided uncurated, with the amount varying by source and participant.

Participants in the prospective study were enrolled through a virtual design, were aged about 18 to 100 years, and lived in about two dozen United States geographic areas. To assign participants to cohorts, the prospective study relied on clinical history that participants themselves reported in a screening survey and a study questionnaire. In the prospective study, whole blood, serum and a nasopharyngeal or oropharyngeal swab were collected from each participant by mobile phlebotomists. Participants in the prospective study had the option to provide additional blood draws and questionnaires over a 2-month period. Prospective study blood samples were shipped either frozen or at room temperature before DNA extraction. The immunoSEQ Assay, a bias-controlled multiplex PCR, was used to amplify TCRbeta CDR3 regions from genomic DNA. Per the source publication's procedure: Nucleated cell counts per sample were estimated from amplification of reference gene primers within the assay. Sequence reads were collapsed and filtered to measure the absolute abundance of every unique TCRbeta CDR3 rearrangement. For each sample, productive Simpson clonality was calculated as the square root of Simpson's diversity index across productive rearrangements. TCRdb's version of the immuneACCESS table is confined to in-frame rearrangements and falls short of the full clone set. An unresolved V gene accounts for under half of the shortfall where checked; the remainder is of unknown origin. That table supplies the V and J calls and clone size; D and trimming were determined from the DNA. The sample records about 280,000 clones, just under 90% of which are singletons. The ten largest clones take up over 4% of the sample.

From the cysteine up to the phenylalanine, the CDR3 has a length of 11 residues. The CDR3 DNA has 33 bases and is translated from base 1. From the germline V gene (reference sequence), CDR1 is LNHDA and CDR2 is SQIVND. As regards this clone: The specificity of this receptor is unknown. No base quality values were provided; no much bigger clone lies one nucleotide off.

The sequence derives from a woman aged 25 to 39 with acute COVID-19. The rearrangement joined TRBV19 to TRBJ2-3, with 7 middle bases fitting TRBD1. Sequencing was performed on PBMCs or T cells enriched from blood (not recorded which). The nucleotide sequence is given as TGTCACAGGGGTGTCACAGATACGCAGTATTTT. This is translated as CHRGVTDTQYF.